The clone carrying this T cell receptor (beta chain) was seen at least ten times. Its antigen is not identified. Regions amplified from RNA transcripts were the TCR beta CDR3 regions. The HTBI primer set served for first-round RT-PCR of the TCR CDR3. TCRdb processed the multiplex PCR reads anew with MiXCR; each CDR3 protein has one entry. Here the sample spans about 690,000 distinct CDR3 sequences, roughly 17% being singletons. No progression to ophthalmopathy during 18 months of follow-up defined stable disease. Diagnoses were made from clinical symptoms, serum measures (thyroxine and TRAb), thyroid ultrasound and orbital computed tomography. Each 10 ml fresh peripheral blood draw supplied the PBMCs. CDR1 and CDR2 (germline): SGHAT, FQNNGV. The length of the CDR3 is 16 residues. V was clipped by 4 bases and J by 4 bases; unmatched bases: 10. The data are from a study of T cells in Graves' hyperthyroidism and ophthalmopathy. Broader study findings: Before onset, by a median of approximately 6.8 months, the model predicted ophthalmopathy.

Sequenced material: blood. The source of this sequence is a man aged 45-65 years with Graves' hyperthyroidism. The chain couples TRBV11-2 to TRBJ2-1, with 7 bases matching TRBD1. The CDR3, as DNA: TGTGCCAGCAGCTCCACAGGGACAGCAATATACAATGAGCAGTTCTTC. Translating it yields CASSSTGTAIYNEQFF.